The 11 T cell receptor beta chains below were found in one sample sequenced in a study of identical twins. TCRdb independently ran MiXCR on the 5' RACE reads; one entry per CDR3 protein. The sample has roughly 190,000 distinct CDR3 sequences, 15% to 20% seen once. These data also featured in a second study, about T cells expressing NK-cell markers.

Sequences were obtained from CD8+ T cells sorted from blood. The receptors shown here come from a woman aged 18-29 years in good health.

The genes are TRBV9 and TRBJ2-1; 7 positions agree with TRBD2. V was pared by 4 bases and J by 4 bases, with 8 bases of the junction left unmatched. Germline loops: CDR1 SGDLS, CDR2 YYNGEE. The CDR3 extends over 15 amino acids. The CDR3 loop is CASSSSGEGYNEQFF. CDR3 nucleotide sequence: TGTGCCAGCAGCTCCAGCGGGGAGGGTTACAATGAGCAGTTCTTC.

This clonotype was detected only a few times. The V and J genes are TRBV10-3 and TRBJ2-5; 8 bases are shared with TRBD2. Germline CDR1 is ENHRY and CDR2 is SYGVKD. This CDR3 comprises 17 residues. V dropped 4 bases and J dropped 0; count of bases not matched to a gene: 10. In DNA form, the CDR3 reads TGTGCCATCAGTGCCGCCAGGAGCGGGGGTGACCAAGAGACCCAGTACTTC. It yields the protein CAISAARSGGDQETQYF.

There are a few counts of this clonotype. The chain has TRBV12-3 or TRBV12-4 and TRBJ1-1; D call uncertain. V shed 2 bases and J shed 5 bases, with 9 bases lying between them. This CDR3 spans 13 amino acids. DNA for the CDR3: TGTGCCAGCAGTTTAACCGGGAAGACTGAAGCTTTCTTT. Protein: CASSLTGKTEAFF.

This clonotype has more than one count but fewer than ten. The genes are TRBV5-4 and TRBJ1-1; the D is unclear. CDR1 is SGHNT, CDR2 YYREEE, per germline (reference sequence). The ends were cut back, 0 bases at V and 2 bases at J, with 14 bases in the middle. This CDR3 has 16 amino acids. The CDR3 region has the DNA TGTGCCAGCAGCTTGGGTGGGCCCCGGGGAAACACTGAAGCTTTCTTT. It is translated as CASSLGGPRGNTEAFF.

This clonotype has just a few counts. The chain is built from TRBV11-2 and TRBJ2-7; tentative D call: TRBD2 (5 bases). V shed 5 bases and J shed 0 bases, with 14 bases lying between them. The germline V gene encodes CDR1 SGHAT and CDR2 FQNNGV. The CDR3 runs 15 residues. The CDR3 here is CASSRDKRDSYEQYF. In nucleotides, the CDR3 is TGTGCCAGCAGCCGTGACAAGAGGGACTCCTACGAGCAGTACTTC.

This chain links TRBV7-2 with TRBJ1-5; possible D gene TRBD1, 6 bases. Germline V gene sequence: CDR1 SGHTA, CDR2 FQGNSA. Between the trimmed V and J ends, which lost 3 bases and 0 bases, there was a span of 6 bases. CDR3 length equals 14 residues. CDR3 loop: CASSLDSSNQPQHF. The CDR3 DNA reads TGTGCCAGCAGCTTGGACAGTAGCAATCAGCCCCAGCATTTT.

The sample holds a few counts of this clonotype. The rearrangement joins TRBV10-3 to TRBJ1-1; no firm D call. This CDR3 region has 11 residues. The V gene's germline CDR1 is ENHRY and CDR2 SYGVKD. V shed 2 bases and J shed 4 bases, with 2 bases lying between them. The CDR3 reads CAISEGTEAFF. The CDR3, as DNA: TGTGCCATCAGTGAGGGCACTGAAGCTTTCTTT.

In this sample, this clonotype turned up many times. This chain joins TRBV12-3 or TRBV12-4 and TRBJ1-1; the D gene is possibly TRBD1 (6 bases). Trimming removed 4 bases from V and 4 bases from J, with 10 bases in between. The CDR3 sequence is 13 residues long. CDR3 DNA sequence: TGTGCCAGCAGTTCGGGGGCCGTCACTGAAGCTTTCTTT. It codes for CASSSGAVTEAFF.

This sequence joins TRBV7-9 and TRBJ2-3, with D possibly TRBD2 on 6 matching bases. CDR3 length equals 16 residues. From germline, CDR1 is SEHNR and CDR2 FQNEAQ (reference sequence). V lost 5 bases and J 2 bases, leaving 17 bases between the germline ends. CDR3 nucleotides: TGTGCCAGCAGCCCGCCGGCGGGCGGGGACACAGATACGCAGTATTTT. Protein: CASSPPAGGDTDTQYF.

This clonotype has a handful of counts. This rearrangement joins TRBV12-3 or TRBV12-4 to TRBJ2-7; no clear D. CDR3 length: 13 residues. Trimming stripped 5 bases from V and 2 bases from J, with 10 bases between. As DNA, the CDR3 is TGTGCCAGCAGTCCCGTGTCAGCCTACGAGCAGTACTTC. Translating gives CASSPVSAYEQYF.

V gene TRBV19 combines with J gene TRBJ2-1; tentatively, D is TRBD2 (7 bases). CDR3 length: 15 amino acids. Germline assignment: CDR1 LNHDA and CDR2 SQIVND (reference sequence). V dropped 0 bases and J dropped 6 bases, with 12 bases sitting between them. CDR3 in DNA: TGTGCCAGTAGTATAGACGGGGGGCCCTCCAATGAGCAGTTCTTC. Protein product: CASSIDGGPSNEQFF.